The rows below give T cell receptor beta chains drawn from one sample of a study of blood T cell repertoires in COVID-19. The repertoire was sequenced with immunoSEQ multiplex PCR; TCRdb's copy has only in-frame clones and lacks some. The top ten clones hold under 2% of a sample with fewer than 150,000 clones, under 90% of them seen once. Sequencing used PBMCs or T cells enriched from blood (not recorded which). The source of these receptors is a young woman who had been exposed to COVID-19. The CDR3 runs from the conserved cysteine through the conserved F or W. Each record gives: V gene, CDR3 length, clone size, J gene, D gene, CDR3 protein, CDR3 DNA. D genes are given only for firm matches. Size tells how often a clone was seen (once, few, many) or the class of an expanded clone, and some rows leave it out.

V gene: TRBV15; CDR3 length: 13; clone size: once; J gene: TRBJ1-5; D gene: .; CDR3 protein: CATRGRENQPQHF; CDR3 DNA: TGTGCCACCCGAGGCAGGGAAAATCAGCCCCAGCATTTT
V gene: TRBV5-1; CDR3 length: 13; clone size: .; J gene: TRBJ1-1; D gene: .; CDR3 protein: CASSLGANTEAFF; CDR3 DNA: TGCGCCAGCAGCTTGGGAGCGAACACTGAAGCTTTCTTT
V gene: TRBV4-3; CDR3 length: 13; clone size: .; J gene: TRBJ2-7; D gene: .; CDR3 protein: CASSQSNSYEQYF; CDR3 DNA: TGCGCCAGCAGCCAATCGAACAGCTACGAGCAGTACTTC
V gene: TRBV7-6; CDR3 length: 16; clone size: .; J gene: TRBJ1-3; D gene: TRBD1; CDR3 protein: CASSLTPGGTGNTIYF; CDR3 DNA: TGTGCCAGCAGCTTAACTCCAGGGGGAACTGGAAACACCATATATTTT
V gene: TRBV28; CDR3 length: 15; clone size: .; J gene: TRBJ2-7; D gene: TRBD2; CDR3 protein: CASSRSGTRAYEQYF; CDR3 DNA: TGTGCCAGCAGTCGGAGCGGGACGAGGGCCTACGAGCAGTACTTC
V gene: TRBV24-1; CDR3 length: 13; clone size: .; J gene: TRBJ2-7; D gene: .; CDR3 protein: CATSDWTSYEQYF; CDR3 DNA: TGTGCCACCAGTGACTGGACATCCTACGAGCAGTACTTC
V gene: TRBV28; CDR3 length: 14; clone size: once; J gene: TRBJ1-2; D gene: TRBD1; CDR3 protein: CASSLGYRGGGYTF; CDR3 DNA: TGTGCCAGCAGTTTAGGTTACAGGGGGGGAGGCTACACCTTC
V gene: TRBV5-5; CDR3 length: 15; clone size: once; J gene: TRBJ2-7; D gene: TRBD2; CDR3 protein: CASSFWGTSGTEQYF; CDR3 DNA: TGTGCCAGCAGCTTCTGGGGGACTAGCGGGACCGAGCAGTACTTC
V gene: TRBV20-1; CDR3 length: 12; clone size: .; J gene: TRBJ2-1; D gene: .; CDR3 protein: CSASSSHGEQFF; CDR3 DNA: TGCAGTGCTAGTTCTAGTCATGGCGAGCAGTTCTTC
V gene: TRBV5-4; CDR3 length: 13; clone size: .; J gene: TRBJ1-1; D gene: .; CDR3 protein: CASSLPVNTEAFF; CDR3 DNA: TGTGCCAGCAGCTTGCCAGTAAACACTGAAGCTTTCTTT
V gene: TRBV28; CDR3 length: 15; clone size: many; J gene: TRBJ1-2; D gene: TRBD1; CDR3 protein: CATHPGTGGAHGYTF; CDR3 DNA: TGTGCCACCCATCCAGGGACAGGGGGCGCCCATGGCTACACCTTC
V gene: TRBV29-1; CDR3 length: 13; clone size: .; J gene: TRBJ1-2; D gene: .; CDR3 protein: CSIRTGSNYGYTF; CDR3 DNA: TGCAGCATTCGTACAGGGTCTAACTATGGCTACACCTTC
V gene: TRBV27; CDR3 length: 14; clone size: .; J gene: TRBJ1-4; D gene: .; CDR3 protein: CASSPARGGEKLFF; CDR3 DNA: TGTGCCAGCTCCCCTGCTCGGGGTGGCGAAAAACTGTTTTTT
V gene: TRBV5-1; CDR3 length: 16; clone size: many; J gene: TRBJ2-7; D gene: TRBD1; CDR3 protein: CASSSQPETGGNLKYF; CDR3 DNA: TGCGCCAGCAGCTCCCAACCCGAGACAGGGGGGAATTTGAAGTACTTC
V gene: TRBV28; CDR3 length: 14; clone size: .; J gene: TRBJ1-5; D gene: .; CDR3 protein: CASSLPGDNQPQHF; CDR3 DNA: TGTGCCAGCAGTTTGCCAGGGGACAATCAGCCCCAGCATTTT
V gene: TRBV4-1; CDR3 length: 15; clone size: .; J gene: TRBJ1-5; D gene: TRBD1; CDR3 protein: CASSPNGQGDQPQHF; CDR3 DNA: TGCGCCAGCAGCCCCAACGGACAGGGGGATCAGCCCCAGCATTTT
V gene: TRBV7-3; CDR3 length: 15; clone size: .; J gene: TRBJ2-1; D gene: TRBD2; CDR3 protein: CASSLDGRASDEQFF; CDR3 DNA: TGTGCCAGCAGCTTAGACGGGAGGGCCAGCGATGAGCAGTTCTTC
V gene: TRBV19; CDR3 length: 16; clone size: .; J gene: TRBJ2-2; D gene: TRBD2; CDR3 protein: CASSRGDDPNTGELFF; CDR3 DNA: TGTGCCAGTAGTCGGGGGGACGATCCGAACACCGGGGAGCTGTTTTTT
V gene: TRBV2; CDR3 length: 14; clone size: .; J gene: TRBJ2-1; D gene: .; CDR3 protein: CASSGSRTQNEQFF; CDR3 DNA: TGTGCCAGCAGTGGTTCTAGAACCCAGAATGAGCAGTTCTTC
V gene: TRBV7-8; CDR3 length: 14; clone size: .; J gene: TRBJ2-4; D gene: .; CDR3 protein: CASSSAGVSNIQYF; CDR3 DNA: TGTGCCAGCAGCTCCGCAGGGGTGTCGAACATTCAGTACTTC
V gene: TRBV30; CDR3 length: 15; clone size: .; J gene: TRBJ2-5; D gene: TRBD2; CDR3 protein: CAWSVLAGVRETQYF; CDR3 DNA: TGTGCCTGGAGTGTACTAGCGGGAGTGAGGGAGACCCAGTACTTC
V gene: TRBV24-1; CDR3 length: 15; clone size: .; J gene: TRBJ2-3; D gene: TRBD2; CDR3 protein: CATSDLAGVSDTQYF; CDR3 DNA: TGTGCCACCAGTGATTTAGCGGGAGTGTCAGATACGCAGTATTTT
V gene: TRBV3-1/TRBV3-2; CDR3 length: 12; clone size: once; J gene: TRBJ2-3; D gene: .; CDR3 protein: CASSQVIDTQYF; CDR3 DNA: TGTGCCAGCAGCCAAGTCATAGATACGCAGTATTTT
V gene: TRBV24-1; CDR3 length: 14; clone size: .; J gene: TRBJ2-1; D gene: TRBD2; CDR3 protein: CATSDLESGGEQFF; CDR3 DNA: TGTGCCACCAGTGATTTGGAATCGGGAGGTGAGCAGTTCTTC
V gene: TRBV4-3; CDR3 length: 14; clone size: .; J gene: TRBJ2-3; D gene: .; CDR3 protein: CASSPQMFTDTQYF; CDR3 DNA: TGCGCCAGCAGCCCACAGATGTTCACAGATACGCAGTATTTT
V gene: TRBV7-2; CDR3 length: 13; clone size: .; J gene: TRBJ1-2; D gene: .; CDR3 protein: CASTQGWAYGYTF; CDR3 DNA: TGTGCCAGCACCCAGGGTTGGGCCTATGGCTACACCTTC
V gene: TRBV7-8; CDR3 length: 16; clone size: .; J gene: TRBJ2-2; D gene: TRBD2; CDR3 protein: CASSFEREAWTGELFF; CDR3 DNA: TGTGCCAGCAGCTTCGAGCGGGAGGCCTGGACCGGGGAGCTGTTTTTT
V gene: TRBV28; CDR3 length: 12; clone size: .; J gene: TRBJ1-3; D gene: .; CDR3 protein: CASSFMRNTIYF; CDR3 DNA: TGTGCCAGCAGTTTTATGAGGAACACCATATATTTT
V gene: TRBV5-4; CDR3 length: 14; clone size: once; J gene: TRBJ2-7; D gene: .; CDR3 protein: CASSFSGRTYEQYF; CDR3 DNA: TGTGCCAGCAGTTTTAGCGGAAGGACGTACGAGCAGTACTTC
V gene: TRBV13; CDR3 length: 13; clone size: .; J gene: TRBJ2-6; D gene: .; CDR3 protein: CASSLVGGHVLTF; CDR3 DNA: TGTGCCAGCAGCTTGGTCGGGGGTCACGTCCTGACTTTC
V gene: TRBV10-1; CDR3 length: 16; clone size: .; J gene: TRBJ2-3; D gene: TRBD2; CDR3 protein: CASSGTSGITADTQYF; CDR3 DNA: TGCGCCAGCAGTGGGACTAGCGGGATCACTGCAGATACGCAGTATTTT